This passage covers 19 T cell receptor beta chains from one sample sequenced in a study of OX40 agonist ivuxolimab in advanced cancers. Assay used: immunoSEQ multiplex PCR; TCRdb lists only in-frame clones, some missing. Here the sample spans 87,000 or so clones, approximately 87% being singletons. This material consisted of CD4+ or CD8+ T cells sorted from blood, taken in a trial of the OX40 agonist ivuxolimab. Receptors originate from an adult with an advanced solid tumor such as melanoma, head and neck, liver or kidney cancer.

The chain joins TRBV30 to TRBJ1-4; perhaps TRBD1 as D (5 bases). CDR3 size: 16 residues. V lost 0 bases and J 3 bases, leaving 14 bases between the germline ends. The germline V gene encodes CDR1 GTSNPN and CDR2 SVGIG (reference sequence). CDR3 in DNA: TGTGCCTGGAGTGTACCCGGGACCGGGGCTAATGAAAAACTGTTTTTT. This translates into CAWSVPGTGANEKLFF.

The rearrangement uses TRBV29-1 and TRBJ2-5; TRBD1 aligns across 11 bases. J gave up 2 bases and V 7 bases, and 0 bases lay outside the gene matches. Germline CDR1 SQVTM, CDR2 ANQGSEA. The CDR3 sequence is 12 residues long. CDR3 amino acids: CSGDRGQETQYF. The CDR3 DNA reads as TGCAGCGGGGACAGGGGGCAAGAGACCCAGTACTTC.

This clone was found once. The V call is TRBV18, the J call TRBJ2-3, with 8 bases matching TRBD1. This CDR3 comprises 16 residues. Germline CDR1 reads KGHSH; CDR2 reads LQKENI. J gave up 0 bases and V 4 bases, and 6 bases lay outside the gene matches. CDR3 DNA sequence: TGTGCCAGCTCACGGGGACAGGCGTCTAGCACAGATACGCAGTATTTT. Protein sequence: CASSRGQASSTDTQYF.

This chain uses TRBV9 with TRBJ1-2; no firm D call. The CDR3 spans 17 residues. V lost 3 bases and J lost 4, with 22 bases in between. Germline values: CDR1 SGDLS, CDR2 YYNGEE. The CDR3 DNA sequence: TGTGCCAGCAGCGCCACCGTGGTGGGAGACCTTGGCTATGGCTACACCTTC. Its translation is CASSATVVGDLGYGYTF. Using reference TRBV9 and TRBJ1-2 for the parts outside the CDR3, the full variable domain is DSGVTQTPKHLITATGQRVTLRCSPRSGDLSVYWYQQSLDQGLQFLIQYYNGEERAKGNILERFSAQQFPDLHSELNLSSLELGDSALYFCASSATVVGDLGYGYTFGSGTRLTVV.

V and J are TRBV7-2 and TRBJ2-3; D might be TRBD2 (5 bases). V shed 1 base and J shed 2 bases, with 10 bases lying between them. CDR3 length: 15 residues. CDR1 SGHTA and CDR2 FQGNSA come from the germline V gene. The CDR3 DNA reads TGTGCCAGCAGCTTAGGTCCAGCGGCCACAGATACGCAGTATTTT. Translated, it gives CASSLGPAATDTQYF. The full variable domain, its missing parts supplied by reference TRBV7-2 and TRBJ2-3, is GAGVSQSPSNKVTEKGKDVELRCDPISGHTALYWYRQSLGQGLEFLIYFQGNSAPDKSGLPSDRFSAERTGGSVSTLTIQRTQQEDSAVYLCASSLGPAATDTQYFGPGTRLTVL.

The chain combines TRBV12-1 with TRBJ2-5; the table's TRBD1 call for D was not verified on the DNA. TRBV12-1 represents a pseudogene. The CDR3 is 15 amino acids. The DNA of the CDR3 is TGTGCCAGCAGCTTTGACCAGGGGTACCAAGAGACCCAGTACTTC. This sequence encodes CASSFDQGYQETQYF.

The chain joins TRBV6-1 to TRBJ2-1, with TRBD2 matching over 9 bases. V trimming: 4 bases; J trimming: 7 bases; junction bases outside the gene matches: 8. Germline CDR1 reads MNHNS; CDR2 reads SASEGT. The CDR3 is 15 amino acids. CDR3 in DNA: TGTGCCAGCAGTGCGGCGGGAGGGCAGTGGAATGAGCAGTTCTTC. Translation: CASSAAGGQWNEQFF.

The rearrangement uses TRBV5-1 and TRBJ1-1; D is undetermined. Trimming cost V 0 bases and J 7 bases, with 13 bases left between them. This CDR3 is 14 amino acids long. Per germline, CDR1 SGHRS and CDR2 YFSETQ. CDR3 residues: CASSLDVQRLEAFF. The CDR3 nucleotides read TGCGCCAGCAGCTTGGACGTACAGAGACTTGAAGCTTTCTTT.

By frequency in the sample, this clone is medium-sized. The rearrangement uses TRBV9 and TRBJ1-3; a weak D match, TRBD1 (6 bases). Trimming pared 5 bases from V and 6 bases from J, leaving 18 bases between. CDR1 is SGDLS and CDR2 is YYNGEE in the germline V gene. The CDR3 length is 15 residues. The CDR3 protein is CASSEVTGKANTIYF. For the CDR3, the DNA is TGTGCCAGCAGTGAGGTAACAGGGAAGGCAAACACCATATATTTT.

This clone was observed once. The V and J genes are TRBV29-1 and TRBJ2-3, with TRBD2 matching over 7 bases. Trimming cost V 6 bases and J 5 bases; bases outside gene matches: 5. This CDR3 contains 12 residues. The germline gives CDR1 SQVTM, CDR2 ANQGSEA. CDR3 coding DNA: TGCAGCGTGGGGGGGGAGGTAGATACGCAGTATTTT. Amino acid sequence: CSVGGEVDTQYF.

V usage is TRBV6-4 and J usage is TRBJ2-7, with 8 bases identical to TRBD1. The CDR3 length is 15 residues. With V trimmed by 11 bases and J by 6 bases, 18 bases remained unmatched. CDR1 and CDR2 from the germline V gene are MRHNA and SNTAGT. Written as DNA, the CDR3 is TGTGCCCTCATTACTCCCGGACAGGGACTCGGCGAGCAGTACTTC. Protein: CALITPGQGLGEQYF.

The chain combines TRBV15 with TRBJ2-1; 7 bases agree with TRBD2. This CDR3 contains 15 residues. The germline V gene encodes CDR1 LNHNV and CDR2 YYDKDF (reference sequence). The J segment lost 1 base and the V segment lost 6 bases, leaving 6 bases of the junction unmatched. Written as DNA, the CDR3 is TGTGCCACCAGTCTACGTAGCGGGTCCTACAATGAGCAGTTCTTC. Amino acids: CATSLRSGSYNEQFF. Based on the CDR3 plus reference TRBV15 and TRBJ2-1, the full variable domain is DAMVIQNPRYQVTQFGKPVTLSCSQTLNHNVMYWYQQKSSQAPKLLFHYYDKDFNNEADTPDNFQSRRPNTSFCFLDIRSPGLGDTAMYLCATSLRSGSYNEQFFGPGTRLTVL.

The rearrangement uses TRBV6-5 and TRBJ2-2; TRBD2 is a possible D gene (5 bases). CDR1 is MNHEY, CDR2 SVGAGI, per germline. Trimming left V 6 bases short and J 5 bases short, with 16 bases between. The CDR3 sequence is 15 residues long. For the CDR3, the DNA is TGTGCCAGCAGCCCTACTAGATCGGGGACCGGGGAGCTGTTTTTT. Its protein is CASSPTRSGTGELFF.

The chain carries TRBV7-3 and TRBJ2-3, with D perhaps TRBD1 (6 bases). V lost 3 bases and J lost 0, with 13 bases in between. The germline gives CDR1 SGHTA, CDR2 FQGTGA. This CDR3 region has 16 residues. The CDR3 region has the DNA TGTGCCAGCAGCTTGCGGCAGGGGTCTAGCACAGATACGCAGTATTTT. This encodes CASSLRQGSSTDTQYF.

This chain uses TRBV9 with TRBJ2-1, with D tentatively TRBD1 (6 bases). Trimming left V 2 bases short and J 7 bases short, with 16 bases between. Germline V lookup: CDR1 SGDLS, CDR2 YYNGEE. This CDR3 contains 15 residues. The CDR3 reads CASSVQGRAWNEQFF. The DNA for the CDR3 is TGTGCCAGCAGCGTTCAGGGGCGCGCGTGGAATGAGCAGTTCTTC.

The J gene is TRBJ2-3, the V gene TRBV5-1; 7 bases align to TRBD2. The V gene's germline CDR1 is SGHRS and CDR2 YFSETQ. This CDR3 is built from 15 residues. V gave up 0 bases and J gave up 0 bases; unmatched junction bases: 1. The CDR3 DNA is TGCGCCAGCAGCTTGGGAGCGGGGAGCACAGATACGCAGTATTTT. As protein: CASSLGAGSTDTQYF.

The J gene is TRBJ2-2, the V gene TRBV7-6; possible D gene TRBD1, 6 bases. The V end was cut by 4 bases, the J end by 4 bases, with 19 bases between. The CDR3 is 17 amino acids. CDR1 is SGHVS and CDR2 is FNYEAQ in the germline V gene. This chain's CDR3 is CASSSGVGTLPTGELFF. Written as DNA, the CDR3 is TGTGCCAGCAGCTCCGGCGTCGGGACACTCCCCACCGGGGAGCTGTTTTTT.

V usage is TRBV7-2 and J usage is TRBJ2-3; no firm D call. The V end was cut by 5 bases, the J end by 2 bases, with 8 bases between. The length of the CDR3 is 13 residues. CDR1 and CDR2 (germline): SGHTA, FQGNSA. As DNA, the CDR3 is TGTGCCAGCAGCCCGGCCCCCACAGATACGCAGTATTTT. Amino acids: CASSPAPTDTQYF. Full variable domain (missing parts from reference TRBV7-2 and TRBJ2-3): GAGVSQSPSNKVTEKGKDVELRCDPISGHTALYWYRQSLGQGLEFLIYFQGNSAPDKSGLPSDRFSAERTGGSVSTLTIQRTQQEDSAVYLCASSPAPTDTQYFGPGTRLTVL.

Details on this clone: This specimen includes other DNA sequences encoding the same CDR3. The chain joins TRBV5-1 to TRBJ1-5; D ambiguous. Germline V gene sequence: CDR1 SGHRS, CDR2 YFSETQ. V lost 5 bases to trimming and J lost 7 bases, with 13 bases between them. This CDR3 spans 13 amino acids. The CDR3 DNA reads TGCGCCAGCAGTGGCGGGGTCGGGCAGCCCCAGCATTTT. It yields the protein CASSGGVGQPQHF.